One and the same sample provided the 29 T cell receptor beta chains below, sequenced in a study of T cells in Graves' hyperthyroidism and ophthalmopathy (dated by TCRdb to the late 2010s). The receptor library was made with multiplex PCR. TCRdb records Illumina HiSeq 2000 as the sequencer. TCR beta CDR3 regions were amplified from RNA transcripts. For the first round of RT-PCR on the TCR CDR3, the HTBI primer set was used together with the Qiagen OneStep RT-PCR kit. The raw public reads went through TCRdb reprocessing: fastp at Q25, MiXCR clone calling, in-frame beta chains kept. Every CDR3 protein is listed once, alongside the most common genes and DNA of its rows. The sample data list approximately 530,000 distinct CDR3 sequences, and approximately 15% of these were observed just once. The ten largest clones represent more than 15% of the sample. The sequenced sample was blood. These TCRs come from a woman in her late teens or twenties with Graves' hyperthyroidism.

V usage is TRBV5-1 and J usage is TRBJ1-5; a possible D gene is TRBD1 (6 bases). Trimming cost V 4 bases and J 0 bases, with 17 bases left between them. CDR1 and CDR2 from the germline V gene are SGHRS and YFSETQ. This CDR3 comprises 17 residues. Here the CDR3 reads CASSPGWGTYSNQPQHF. The CDR3 nucleotides read TGCGCCAGCAGCCCGGGTTGGGGGACATATAGCAATCAGCCCCAGCATTTT. Combining the CDR3 with reference TRBV5-1 and TRBJ1-5 gives the whole variable domain KAGVTQTPRYLIKTRGQQVTLSCSPISGHRSVSWYQQTPGQGLQFLFEYFSETQRNKGNFPGRFSGRQFSNSRSEMNVSTLELGDSALYLCASSPGWGTYSNQPQHFGDGTRLSIL.

This chain connects TRBV6-1 to TRBJ2-3, with 9 bases aligning to TRBD1. The V gene end was trimmed by 5 bases and the J gene end by 3 bases; junction bases not matched to a gene: 9. Germline lookup yields CDR1 MNHNS and CDR2 SASEGT. The length of the CDR3 is 16 residues. The CDR3 region is CASSISGTGRTDTQYF. CDR3 DNA sequence: TGTGCCAGCAGTATATCCGGGACAGGGAGGACAGATACGCAGTATTTT.

The chain recombines TRBV6-2 or TRBV6-3 with TRBJ2-5; D is possibly TRBD2 (5 bases). This CDR3 is built from 13 residues. The germline gives CDR1 MNHEY, CDR2 SVGEGT. The V and J ends lost 7 bases and 11 bases respectively, with 20 bases between them. CDR3 in DNA: TGTGCCAGCAATACCCTCGAAGGGCGGACTCAGTACTTC. Translation gives CASNTLEGRTQYF.

The rearrangement uses TRBV5-1 and TRBJ1-4; 10 bases fit TRBD1. The CDR3 has 15 residues. Germline CDR1 is SGHRS and CDR2 is YFSETQ. V lost 4 bases to trimming and J lost 9 bases; unmatched junction nucleotides: 9. CDR3 protein: CASSLGTGDVKKLFF. The CDR3 region has the DNA TGCGCCAGCAGCCTTGGGACAGGGGATGTGAAAAAACTGTTTTTT.

This clonotype was detected only a few times. This chain uses TRBV19 with TRBJ1-2, with 7 bases aligning to TRBD1. J lost 8 bases, V lost 5 bases, and 14 bases had no gene match. Germline CDR1 is LNHDA and CDR2 is SQIVND (reference sequence). The CDR3 is made up of 15 amino acids. CDR3 bases: TGTGCCAGTAGTTCCCACAGGGGAAGGCTGACGGGCTACACCTTC. Protein sequence: CASSSHRGRLTGYTF.

V gene TRBV5-1 combines with J gene TRBJ2-4, with 8 bases lining up with TRBD1. The ends lost 6 bases at V and 6 bases at J; junction bases unmatched: 17. CDR3 length: 17 residues. CDR1 and CDR2 (germline): SGHRS, YFSETQ. CDR3 DNA sequence: TGCGCCAGCAAGGACGAGAAGGTTGCCGGGACAGGAAACATTCAGTACTTC. Residues: CASKDEKVAGTGNIQYF.

This sequence joins TRBV7-9 and TRBJ2-7; D tentatively reads TRBD1 or TRBD2 (5 bases each). Germline values: CDR1 SEHNR, CDR2 FQNEAQ (reference sequence). The CDR3 length is 13 residues. Deletions cut 7 bases from V and 3 bases from J, with 13 bases between. The DNA of the CDR3 is TGTGCCAGCACCGGGACGGGAAACTACGAGCAGTACTTC. Protein product: CASTGTGNYEQYF.

This clonotype was seen only a few times. The chain joins TRBV18 to TRBJ2-4; unclear D gene. This CDR3 has 15 amino acids. Trimming pared 2 bases from V and 0 bases from J, leaving 8 bases between. CDR1 and CDR2 from the germline V gene are KGHSH and LQKENI. The CDR3 DNA is TGTGCCAGCTCACCAAAAGGAGTAGCCAAAAACATTCAGTACTTC. This translates into CASSPKGVAKNIQYF.

This clonotype was seen only a few times. V and J are TRBV7-9 and TRBJ2-5; TRBD1 is a possible D gene (6 bases). The V end lost 6 bases, the J end lost 5 bases, and 13 bases lay between the germline ends. This CDR3 is 13 amino acids long. The germline gives CDR1 SEHNR, CDR2 FQNEAQ (reference sequence). The CDR3 DNA reads as TGTGCCAGCAGTACCTGGACAGACGAGACCCAGTACTTC. Its translation: CASSTWTDETQYF.

This sequence joins TRBV29-1 and TRBJ2-6; no firm D call. Germline CDR1 SQVTM, CDR2 ANQGSEA. The length of the CDR3 is 13 residues. Deletions cut 6 bases from V and 1 base from J, with 7 bases between. The CDR3 DNA reads TGCAGCGTCCCGTCTTCTGGGGCCAACGTCCTGACTTTC. Translated: CSVPSSGANVLTF. Drawing the rest from reference TRBV29-1 and TRBJ2-6, the complete variable domain is SAVISQKPSRDICQRGTSLTIQCQVDSQVTMMFWYRQQPGQSLTLIATANQGSEATYESGFVIDKFPISRPNLTFSTLTVSNMSPEDSSIYLCSVPSSGANVLTFGAGSRLTVL.

The table lists this clonotype with a few counts. V usage is TRBV20-1 and J usage is TRBJ2-1; 9 bases are shared with TRBD1. Looked up from germline, CDR1 is DFQATT and CDR2 is SNEGSKA (reference sequence). The CDR3 has 16 amino acids. The J segment lost 0 bases and the V segment lost 3 bases, leaving 6 bases of the junction unmatched. CDR3 sequence reads: CSARDRGRSSYNEQFF. CDR3 sequence (DNA): TGCAGTGCTAGGGACAGGGGCCGCAGCTCCTACAATGAGCAGTTCTTC.

About this clonotype: This may be a read error: a much more frequent sequence differs by one nucleotide. V usage is TRBV6-2 or TRBV6-3 and J usage is TRBJ2-7; no definite D call. From germline, CDR1 is MNHEY and CDR2 SVGEGT. This CDR3 has 16 residues. The CDR3 region is CASSDSRLVVRNEQYF. CDR3 nucleotide sequence: TGTGCCAGCAGTGACTCGAGGCTAGTTGTCCGGAACGAGCAGTACTTC.

In its sample, this clonotype was seen many times. One end of the junction varies from germline; a read error may be responsible. This chain connects TRBV28 to TRBJ2-7; 10 bases agree with TRBD1. The germline V gene encodes CDR1 MDHEN and CDR2 SYDVKM. The CDR3 runs 15 residues. In nucleotides, the CDR3 is TGTGCCAGCAGTGCCGGGACAGGGGATTCCTCCGAGCAGTACTTC. It specifies CASSAGTGDSSEQYF.

There are a few counts of this clonotype. V usage is TRBV5-1 and J usage is TRBJ1-4; unclear D gene. The germline CDR1 and CDR2 sequences are SGHRS and YFSETQ. V dropped 4 bases and J dropped 0 bases, with 10 bases sitting between them. The CDR3 consists of 15 residues. In DNA, the CDR3 is TGCGCCAGCAGCGTTACACCAGCAACTAATGAAAAACTGTTTTTT. This sequence encodes CASSVTPATNEKLFF.

The chain uses TRBV9 and TRBJ2-3, with D tentatively TRBD1 (5 bases). The germline V gene has CDR1 SGDLS and CDR2 YYNGEE. V dropped 0 bases and J dropped 3 bases, with 8 bases sitting between them. The CDR3 is 14 amino acids. The chain's CDR3 is CASSVDRGTDTQYF. The CDR3 DNA is TGTGCCAGCAGCGTAGATAGGGGTACAGATACGCAGTATTTT.

This chain joins TRBV6-1 and TRBJ2-1; a possible D gene is TRBD2 (6 bases). This CDR3 spans 10 amino acids. Trimming stripped 10 bases from V and 12 bases from J, with 13 bases between. Germline V lookup: CDR1 MNHNS, CDR2 SASEGT. The chain's CDR3 is CATGRDSQFF. The CDR3 DNA follows: TGTGCCACAGGCCGGGACTCGCAGTTCTTC.

This clonotype was seen repeatedly, ten times or more. V gene TRBV12-3 or TRBV12-4 combines with J gene TRBJ1-2, with D maybe TRBD1 (5 bases). The V end was cut by 1 base, the J end by 6 bases, with 12 bases between. The CDR3 runs to 14 residues. The CDR3 reads CASSLGGLENGYTF. CDR3 coding DNA: TGTGCCAGCAGTTTAGGGGGCTTGGAAAATGGCTACACCTTC.

This clonotype was detected many times. The chain couples TRBV28 to TRBJ2-7; the match to TRBD2 covers 9 bases. Trimming took 4 bases from V and 11 from J; bases not matched to a gene: 6. The CDR3 loop spans 12 amino acids. Germline V lookup: CDR1 MDHEN, CDR2 SYDVKM. CDR3 nucleotide sequence: TGTGCCAGCAGTTCCTATAGCGGGAGTAAGTACTTC. This codes for CASSSYSGSKYF.

This clonotype was recorded at least ten times. The V and J genes are TRBV2 and TRBJ1-5; 8 bases line up with TRBD1. Trimming took 6 bases from V and 1 from J; bases not matched to a gene: 5. Germline CDR1 reads SNHLY; CDR2 reads FYNNEI. The CDR3 has 15 amino acids. The CDR3 loop is CASRWGQASNQPQHF. For the CDR3, the DNA is TGTGCCAGCAGGTGGGGACAGGCCAGCAATCAGCCCCAGCATTTT. Filled out from reference TRBV2 and TRBJ1-5, the complete variable domain reads EPEVTQTPSHQVTQMGQEVILRCVPISNHLYFYWYRQILGQKVEFLVSFYNNEISEKSEIFDDQFSVERPDGSNFTLKIRSTKLEDSAMYFCASRWGQASNQPQHFGDGTRLSIL.

This clonotype was detected only a few times. This chain uses TRBV20-1 with TRBJ2-1; TRBD2 might be the D (5 bases). V dropped 6 bases and J dropped 0 bases, with 12 bases sitting between them. The CDR3 contains 14 residues. Looked up from germline, CDR1 is DFQATT and CDR2 is SNEGSKA (reference sequence). The CDR3 here is CSATGLSSYNEQFF. The CDR3 DNA reads as TGCAGTGCGACCGGACTGAGCTCCTACAATGAGCAGTTCTTC.

The table lists this clonotype with a few counts. The chain recombines TRBV5-1 with TRBJ2-7; possibly TRBD2 for D (6 bases). The CDR3 totals 14 residues. V was cut by 3 bases and J by 5 bases, with 15 bases left in between. The germline V gene encodes CDR1 SGHRS and CDR2 YFSETQ. As DNA, the CDR3 is TGCGCCAGCAGCTATTCCCGGGACTCTCACGAGCAGTACTTC. It translates to CASSYSRDSHEQYF.

In its sample, this clonotype was seen a few times. The chain joins TRBV20-1 to TRBJ2-3; TRBD1 might be the D (6 bases). The V end was cut by 3 bases, the J end by 1 base, with 11 bases between. CDR1 DFQATT and CDR2 SNEGSKA come from the germline V gene (reference sequence). CDR3 size: 14 residues. CDR3 DNA: TGCAGTGCTAGTAGGTCAGGGGGCACAGATACGCAGTATTTT. Translating it yields CSASRSGGTDTQYF.

Points on this clonotype: A much bigger clone sits one base away, suggesting this may be a read error. This chain's CDR3 is CASSLTYYDYTF. In nucleotides, the CDR3 is TGTGCCAGCAGCTTGACATACTATGACTACACCTTC. The V and J genes are TRBV7-9 and TRBJ1-2; unclear D gene. The CDR3 runs to 12 residues. The germline V gene encodes CDR1 SEHNR and CDR2 FQNEAQ (reference sequence).

This clonotype was detected many times. The chain is built from TRBV5-1 and TRBJ2-1, with a weak D call TRBD2 (6 bases). The CDR3 length is 13 residues. Looked up from germline, CDR1 is SGHRS and CDR2 is YFSETQ. V gave up 0 bases and J gave up 9 bases, with 10 bases separating them. The CDR3 nucleotides are TGCGCCAGCAGCTTGGCCCGCGGGACTGAGCAGTTCTTC. Protein sequence: CASSLARGTEQFF.

J is TRBJ2-3 and V is TRBV19; perhaps TRBD2 as D (5 bases). Germline loops: CDR1 LNHDA, CDR2 SQIVND (reference sequence). CDR3 length: 13 residues. V lost 4 bases and J lost 4, with 9 bases in between. The CDR3 is CASSREGSDTQYF. CDR3 DNA: TGTGCCAGTAGTAGAGAGGGCTCAGATACGCAGTATTTT.

This clonotype came up many times. J is TRBJ2-2 and V is TRBV2; D gene unclear. V was shortened by 6 bases and J by 6 bases, with 11 bases between the two germline ends. Germline V gives CDR1 SNHLY, CDR2 FYNNEI. The CDR3 runs 13 residues. CDR3 protein: CASSGDTPGELFF. Written as DNA, the CDR3 is TGTGCCAGCAGCGGCGACACCCCCGGGGAGCTGTTTTTT.

This clonotype was observed a few times. V and J are TRBV24-1 and TRBJ2-5; D ambiguous. Trimming took 1 base from V and 2 from J, leaving 10 bases between them. The length of the CDR3 is 15 residues. The germline CDR1 and CDR2 sequences are KGHDR and SFDVKD. The CDR3 spells CATSDLSSEQETQYF. The CDR3 DNA follows: TGTGCCACCAGTGATTTAAGTTCGGAACAAGAGACCCAGTACTTC.

This chain links TRBV27 with TRBJ2-5, with D perhaps matching TRBD1 or TRBD2 (5 bases each). The CDR3 runs 16 residues. Germline assignment: CDR1 MNHEY and CDR2 SMNVEV (reference sequence). V lost 5 bases and J lost 0, with 16 bases in between. The DNA for the CDR3 is TGTGCCAGCAGTCCTTCGGGACGGCCGAACCAAGAGACCCAGTACTTC. This codes for CASSPSGRPNQETQYF.

This clonotype has a count of ten or more. The chain recombines TRBV7-9 with TRBJ1-1; D uncertain. Germline assignment: CDR1 SEHNR and CDR2 FQNEAQ (reference sequence). Trimming pared 0 bases from V and 0 bases from J, leaving 14 bases between. This CDR3 is built from 17 residues. Here the CDR3 reads CASSLAAIAAMNTEAFF. The CDR3, as DNA: TGTGCCAGCAGCTTAGCGGCGATAGCCGCTATGAACACTGAAGCTTTCTTT.